A single sample is the source of the 21 T cell receptor beta chains below, sequenced in a study of blood T cell repertoires in COVID-19. Clones were sequenced by immunoSEQ multiplex PCR, and TCRdb holds only the in-frame ones, with some missing. The data contain under 300,000 clones, about 82% of them singletons. Sequencing used peripheral blood. These receptors originate from a woman aged 55-70 years with active or convalescent COVID-19.

V is TRBV5-8 and J is TRBJ2-2; D is possibly TRBD1 (5 bases). V was cut by 4 bases and J by 1 base, with 17 bases left in between. CDR3 length: 17 amino acids. Germline V gives CDR1 SGHTS, CDR2 YDEGEE. CDR3 loop: CASSPEGQGKNTGELFF. The CDR3 DNA sequence: TGTGCCAGCAGCCCGGAAGGCCAGGGCAAGAACACCGGGGAGCTGTTTTTT.

The J gene is TRBJ2-4, the V gene TRBV21-1; the DNA was not used to check the table's D call, TRBD2. TRBV21-1 is an annotated pseudogene. The CDR3 has 15 residues. CDR3 in amino acids: CASSKTRPSLNIQYF. DNA of the CDR3: TGTGCCAGCAGCAAAACTAGACCATCCCTAAACATTCAGTACTTC.

This rearrangement joins TRBV28 to TRBJ2-7, with 7 bases identical to TRBD1. V lost 7 bases to trimming and J lost 7 bases; unmatched junction nucleotides: 7. CDR1 MDHEN and CDR2 SYDVKM come from the germline V gene. CDR3 length equals 12 residues. The CDR3, as DNA: TGTGCCAGCAAGACAGGGCCCGGGGAGCAGTACGTC. It translates to CASKTGPGEQYV.

CDR3 sequence reads: CASSFLTSGRADEQFF. The CDR3 DNA reads as TGTGCCAGCAGCTTTTTGACTAGCGGGAGGGCGGATGAGCAGTTCTTC. The V call is TRBV5-6, the J call TRBJ2-1, with TRBD2 matching over 14 bases. CDR1 is SGHDT and CDR2 is YYEEEE in the germline V gene. The CDR3 consists of 16 residues. Losses at the gene ends were 2 bases for V and 8 bases for J; bases not matched to a gene: 6.

This clone was seen once. The V and J genes are TRBV19 and TRBJ2-5; TRBD2 agrees at 10 bases. Germline CDR1 and CDR2: LNHDA and SQIVND (reference sequence). Unmatched junction bases numbered 13, after V lost 4 bases and J lost 2 bases. The CDR3 has 18 amino acids. The CDR3 loop is CASSTLGLAGVKQETQYF. The CDR3 DNA reads TGTGCCAGTAGTACCCTGGGGCTAGCGGGAGTTAAGCAAGAGACCCAGTACTTC.

The rearrangement links TRBV6-2 or TRBV6-3 to TRBJ1-5, with 9 bases matching TRBD1. Germline V lookup: CDR1 MNHEY, CDR2 SVGEGT. The CDR3 covers 17 residues. The ends lost 5 bases at V and 0 bases at J; junction bases unmatched: 8. CDR3 nucleotide sequence: TGTGCCAGCAGTCGGGACAGGGAAAGAAGTAGCAATCAGCCCCAGCATTTT. It translates to CASSRDRERSSNQPQHF.

This rearrangement joins TRBV6-5 to TRBJ2-5; 7 positions match TRBD2. The germline gives CDR1 MNHEY, CDR2 SVGAGI. The CDR3 is made up of 12 amino acids. After removal of 6 bases from V and 4 bases from J, the junction contained 2 bases not matched to a gene. The CDR3 sequence is CASRTGGETQYF. The CDR3 DNA follows: TGTGCCAGCAGGACGGGGGGAGAGACCCAGTACTTC.

In DNA form, the CDR3 reads TGTGCCAGCAGTCAACGGGGGGAGCAGTTCTTC. The encoded protein is CASSQRGEQFF. The chain is built from TRBV28 and TRBJ2-1; a possible D gene is TRBD2 (6 bases). Per germline, CDR1 MDHEN and CDR2 SYDVKM. The CDR3 is made up of 11 amino acids. Trimming took off 5 bases at V and 10 bases at J, with 9 bases between the two ends.

This clone has a handful of counts. This chain connects TRBV14 to TRBJ2-7, with TRBD1 matching 11 bases. Germline CDR1 is SGHDN and CDR2 is FVKESK. Germline trimming cut 0 bases from V and 2 bases from J; bases unmatched to any gene: 6. This CDR3 contains 17 residues. Here the CDR3 DNA reads TGTGCCAGCAGCCAAGATCTTGGGGGACAGGGGGCCTACGAGCAGTACTTC. It yields the protein CASSQDLGGQGAYEQYF.

The CDR3 sequence is CASSVGPTPQETQYF. CDR3 in DNA: TGTGCCAGCAGCGTAGGCCCGACACCACAAGAGACCCAGTACTTC. This chain uses TRBV9 with TRBJ2-5; D is undetermined. V lost 0 bases and J 2 bases, leaving 11 bases between the germline ends. CDR1 is SGDLS, CDR2 YYNGEE, per germline. The CDR3 has 15 amino acids.

V is TRBV4-2 and J is TRBJ1-1; 8 bases line up with TRBD1. The CDR3 is made up of 16 amino acids. With 1 base clipped from V and 1 base from J, the junction kept 5 bases outside the gene matches. Germline CDR1 LGHNA, CDR2 YNFKEQ. The CDR3 reads CASSQVIGQGNTEAFF. The CDR3 DNA reads as TGTGCCAGCAGCCAAGTTATTGGACAGGGGAACACTGAAGCTTTCTTT.

The V and J genes are TRBV6-4 and TRBJ2-1; possibly TRBD2 for D (5 bases). Germline V gene sequence: CDR1 MRHNA, CDR2 SNTAGT. The CDR3 is 16 amino acids. V lost 1 base, J lost 7 bases, and 17 bases lay in between. Here the CDR3 DNA reads TGTGCCAGCAGTGACTTTGTAAGAGGGATTATAAATGAGCAGTTCTTC. Amino acids: CASSDFVRGIINEQFF.

The V and J genes are TRBV3-1 (or the pseudogene TRBV3-2) and TRBJ2-5, with 9 bases that match TRBD1. CDR1 is LGHDT and CDR2 is YNNKEL in the germline V gene (reference sequence). J was trimmed by 5 bases and V by 8 bases; bases with no gene match: 9. The CDR3 runs 14 residues. The CDR3 spells CASRGTGNGETQYF. CDR3 nucleotides: TGTGCCAGCCGCGGGACAGGGAACGGCGAGACCCAGTACTTC.

This clone was seen many times. J is TRBJ1-6 and V is TRBV27; D is possibly TRBD1 (6 bases). The CDR3 covers 14 residues. V was clipped by 7 bases and J by 10 bases, with 17 bases between them. Germline CDR1 is MNHEY and CDR2 is SMNVEV (reference sequence). Written as DNA, the CDR3 is TGTGCCAGCACCCATGGGGGGGCTAACTCACCCCTCCACTTT. This gives the protein CASTHGGANSPLHF.

The V call is TRBV7-8, the J call TRBJ2-7; TRBD2 agrees at 10 bases. The length of the CDR3 is 16 residues. Germline V gives CDR1 SGHVS, CDR2 FQNEAQ. With 7 bases clipped from V and 4 bases from J, the junction kept 13 bases outside the gene matches. DNA for the CDR3: TGTGCCAGCAACAAAGACAGCGGGAGGGCCGGTTACGAGCAGTACTTC. It yields the protein CASNKDSGRAGYEQYF.

The chain joins TRBV9 to TRBJ2-1; 7 bases match TRBD2. V shed 3 bases and J 5 bases; nucleotides not matched to a gene: 11. This CDR3 region has 16 residues. Germline CDR1 and CDR2: SGDLS and YYNGEE. CDR3: CASSEKAGLTNNEQFF. The DNA of the CDR3 is TGTGCCAGCAGCGAAAAGGCGGGACTAACTAACAATGAGCAGTTCTTC.

CDR3 amino acids: CASSQARDTEAFF. CDR3 DNA sequence: TGCGCCAGCAGCCAAGCTAGAGACACTGAAGCTTTCTTT. The chain combines TRBV4-1 with TRBJ1-1, with no clear D. CDR3 length: 13 amino acids. With 1 base removed from V and 3 bases from J, the gap between germline ends came to 6 bases. Germline V gene data show CDR1 as MGHRA and CDR2 as YSYEKL.

The chain is built from TRBV19 and TRBJ2-5; TRBD1 matches at 8 bases. There are 14 residues in the CDR3. Per the germline V gene, CDR1 is LNHDA and CDR2 is SQIVND (reference sequence). The junction had 3 bases not matched to a gene; V was cut back by 5 bases and J by 1 base. CDR3 amino acids: CASSPTGAQETQYF. In nucleotides, the CDR3 is TGTGCCAGTAGTCCGACAGGGGCCCAAGAGACCCAGTACTTC. The full variable domain, its missing parts supplied by reference TRBV19 and TRBJ2-5, is DGGITQSPKYLFRKEGQNVTLSCEQNLNHDAMYWYRQDPGQGLRLIYYSQIVNDFQKGDIAEGYSVSREKKESFPLTVTSAQKNPTAFYLCASSPTGAQETQYFGPGTRLLVL.

This clone was seen only a few times. The sample carries other DNA sequences with the same CDR3. V usage is TRBV29-1 and J usage is TRBJ1-1, with a weak D call TRBD1 (5 bases). The CDR3 has 13 residues. Germline loops: CDR1 SQVTM, CDR2 ANQGSEA. Trimming stripped 3 bases from V and 0 bases from J, with 8 bases between. The CDR3 loop reads CSVEGQVNTEAFF. For the CDR3, the DNA is TGCAGCGTTGAGGGGCAGGTGAACACTGAAGCTTTCTTT.

The chain uses TRBV7-2 and TRBJ1-4; 8 nucleotides agree with TRBD1. Germline CDR1 is SGHTA and CDR2 is FQGNSA. This CDR3 is built from 19 residues. V shed 4 bases and J 7 bases; nucleotides not matched to a gene: 20. The CDR3 here is CASSWGTAGGPATGEKLFF. The CDR3 coding sequence is TGTGCCAGCAGCTGGGGGACGGCAGGGGGCCCGGCGACTGGTGAAAAACTGTTTTTT.

V and J are TRBV30 and TRBJ1-1; 9 positions match TRBD1. CDR1 and CDR2 from the germline V gene are GTSNPN and SVGIG (reference sequence). This CDR3 is 15 amino acids long. Unmatched junction bases numbered 11, after V lost 5 bases and J lost 4 bases. The CDR3 DNA follows: TGTGCCTGGGGTACGGGACAGGGAGGGAGCACTGAAGCTTTCTTT. The encoded protein is CAWGTGQGGSTEAFF.